Presented here are 26 T cell receptor beta chains from one specimen sequenced in a study of T cells in Graves' hyperthyroidism and ophthalmopathy. The source material, RNA transcripts, was used to amplify TCR beta CDR3 regions. With the HTBI primer set, the TCR CDR3 went through a first round of RT-PCR. TCRdb recomputed calls from the multiplex PCR reads with MiXCR, one row per CDR3 protein. This repertoire shows over 550,000 distinct CDR3 sequences, around 15% found once; its top ten account for more than 15%. The sample taken for sequencing was blood. Receptor source: a young woman with Graves' hyperthyroidism.

This clonotype was recorded at least ten times. This chain uses TRBV13 with TRBJ2-1; D is unresolved. Germline values: CDR1 PRHDT, CDR2 FYEKMQ (reference sequence). The CDR3 length is 13 residues. The V end lost 0 bases, the J end lost 8 bases, and 8 bases lay between the germline ends. The CDR3 DNA follows: TGTGCCAGCAGCTTAGGCCACAGTTATGAGCAGTTCTTC. Its translation is CASSLGHSYEQFF.

This clonotype was detected ten times or more. V gene TRBV11-3 combines with J gene TRBJ1-1; a possible D gene is TRBD1 (5 bases). The ends were cut back, 0 bases at V and 4 bases at J, with 9 bases in the middle. Germline CDR1 is SGHNT and CDR2 is YENEEA. The CDR3 covers 14 residues. The chain's CDR3 is CASSLDRVATEAFF. The CDR3 bases are TGTGCCAGCAGCTTAGACAGGGTGGCCACTGAAGCTTTCTTT.

This clonotype appeared many times. The V and J genes are TRBV2 and TRBJ2-1; 9 bases align to TRBD2. The V gene's germline CDR1 is SNHLY and CDR2 FYNNEI. This CDR3 has 16 residues. With V trimmed by 6 bases and J by 4 bases, 10 bases remained unmatched. The CDR3 bases are TGTGCCAGCAGGGTACTTGCTAGCGGGAAGTACAATGAGCAGTTCTTC. It encodes CASRVLASGKYNEQFF. Filled out from reference TRBV2 and TRBJ2-1, the complete variable domain reads EPEVTQTPSHQVTQMGQEVILRCVPISNHLYFYWYRQILGQKVEFLVSFYNNEISEKSEIFDDQFSVERPDGSNFTLKIRSTKLEDSAMYFCASRVLASGKYNEQFFGPGTRLTVL.

This clonotype was observed a few times. The gene calls are TRBV20-1 and TRBJ1-2; tentative D call: TRBD1 (6 bases). The germline V gene encodes CDR1 DFQATT and CDR2 SNEGSKA (reference sequence). Trimming removed 0 bases at V and 8 bases at J, with 22 bases between. The CDR3 covers 16 residues. CDR3 DNA sequence: TGCAGTGCTAGAGAGAGAGCCGGAGGGGGGTTCTTCGGCTACACCTTC. Residues: CSARERAGGGFFGYTF.

This clonotype was observed many times. The gene calls are TRBV2 and TRBJ2-1; the D gene is possibly TRBD2 (5 bases). With 1 base removed from V and 0 bases from J, the gap between germline ends came to 13 bases. Per the germline V gene, CDR1 is SNHLY and CDR2 is FYNNEI. The CDR3 is made up of 17 amino acids. CDR3 sequence reads: CASSEGMSGSSYNEQFF. DNA of the CDR3: TGTGCCAGCAGTGAAGGGATGAGCGGTAGCTCCTACAATGAGCAGTTCTTC.

This clonotype was picked up a small number of times. The rearrangement uses TRBV3-1 and TRBJ2-1; a weak D match, TRBD2 (7 bases). Looked up from germline, CDR1 is LGHDT and CDR2 is YNNKEL (reference sequence). This CDR3 is 17 amino acids long. V dropped 3 bases and J dropped 6 bases, with 21 bases sitting between them. The chain's CDR3 is CASSQEGGYRESNEQFF. CDR3 nucleotide sequence: TGTGCCAGCAGCCAGGAGGGGGGGTACAGGGAATCCAATGAGCAGTTCTTC.

V and J are TRBV11-3 and TRBJ2-3, with 10 positions matching TRBD2. The CDR3 loop spans 19 amino acids. Per the germline V gene, CDR1 is SGHNT and CDR2 is YENEEA. V shed 4 bases and J 0 bases; nucleotides not matched to a gene: 13. The CDR3 sequence is CASSSVPGLAETSTDTQYF. The CDR3 DNA is TGTGCCAGCAGCTCGGTCCCTGGACTAGCGGAGACTAGCACAGATACGCAGTATTTT.

This clonotype was counted a few times. The CDR3 DNA follows: TGCAGCGTTGAATGGCTTTCTGGAAACACCATATATTTT. Its protein is CSVEWLSGNTIYF. The chain has TRBV29-1 and TRBJ1-3; D is ambiguous. Germline CDR1 reads SQVTM; CDR2 reads ANQGSEA. V dropped 2 bases and J dropped 1 base, with 6 bases sitting between them. CDR3 size: 13 residues.

V is TRBV7-8 and J is TRBJ1-2, with 7 bases lining up with TRBD1. The CDR3 length is 17 residues. CDR1 and CDR2 from the germline V gene are SGHVS and FQNEAQ. J lost 0 bases, V lost 0 bases, and 7 bases had no gene match. CDR3 bases: TGTGCCAGCAGCTTAGCTCCGGGGACAGTCTCTAACTATGGCTACACCTTC. Amino acids: CASSLAPGTVSNYGYTF.

A few counts support this clonotype. V and J are TRBV29-1 and TRBJ1-2, with 7 positions matching TRBD1. V was pared by 7 bases and J by 4 bases, with 15 bases of the junction left unmatched. The CDR3 covers 15 residues. In germline, CDR1 is SQVTM, CDR2 ANQGSEA. DNA of the CDR3: TGCAGCGCCCCCAAACTACCAGGGGGGGGCTATGGCTACACCTTC. Translated, it gives CSAPKLPGGGYGYTF.

This chain uses TRBV6-1 with TRBJ2-3, with D possibly matching TRBD2 (5 bases). CDR3 length equals 16 residues. CDR1 and CDR2 from the germline V gene are MNHNS and SASEGT. V was cut by 3 bases and J by 3 bases, with 16 bases left in between. As DNA, the CDR3 is TGTGCCAGCAGTGAGAGGTCGGGAACCAGGACAGATACGCAGTATTTT. Its translation: CASSERSGTRTDTQYF.

V and J are TRBV5-1 and TRBJ1-1, with a possible D match to TRBD1 (5 bases). The CDR3 has 15 amino acids. Germline values: CDR1 SGHRS, CDR2 YFSETQ. Deletions cut 4 bases from V and 4 bases from J, with 17 bases between. The CDR3 protein is CASSPYRLRATEAFF. CDR3 nucleotides: TGCGCCAGCAGCCCTTACAGGCTACGAGCCACTGAAGCTTTCTTT.

Many counts were recorded for this clonotype. The V gene is TRBV4-3, the J gene TRBJ2-3, with D uncertain. The CDR3 is 13 residues long. Trimming removed 3 bases at V and 7 bases at J, with 11 bases between. From germline, CDR1 is LGHNA and CDR2 YSLEER. The CDR3 DNA reads TGCGCCAGCAGCCAGCAGGAAGTAAATACGCAGTATTTT. It codes for CASSQQEVNTQYF.

V gene TRBV4-3 combines with J gene TRBJ1-2, with 8 bases lining up with TRBD1. Germline assignment: CDR1 LGHNA and CDR2 YSLEER. V gave up 1 base and J gave up 5 bases; unmatched junction bases: 6. This CDR3 has 15 residues. The CDR3 here is CASSQGSQGAYGYTF. The CDR3 bases are TGCGCCAGCAGCCAAGGGTCCCAGGGGGCATATGGCTACACCTTC.

The V call is TRBV7-3, the J call TRBJ2-7, with D maybe TRBD1 (6 bases). The last part of the DNA fits TRBJ2-1 better; the J call may be wrong. Germline CDR1 and CDR2: SGHTA and FQGTGA. CDR3 length: 15 amino acids. The CDR3 DNA sequence: TGTGCCAGCAGCTTTTCTAGAGACAGGATCTACGAGCAGTTCTTC. It is translated as CASSFSRDRIYEQFF.

Only a few counts were recorded for this clonotype. The gene calls are TRBV19 and TRBJ2-3; 7 bases match TRBD2. This CDR3 is built from 14 residues. The junction had 9 bases not matched to a gene; V was cut back by 9 bases and J by 3 bases. Germline V gene lookup returns CDR1 LNHDA and CDR2 SQIVND (reference sequence). The CDR3 reads CASGVGGMTDTQYF. DNA of the CDR3: TGTGCCAGCGGCGTGGGAGGGATGACAGATACGCAGTATTTT.

This chain links TRBV3-1 with TRBJ2-5; D is unclear. The V gene's germline CDR1 is LGHDT and CDR2 YNNKEL (reference sequence). The CDR3 totals 13 residues. V dropped 0 bases and J dropped 1 base, with 3 bases sitting between them. CDR3 residues: CASSQDLQETQYF. The CDR3 DNA follows: TGTGCCAGCAGCCAAGATCTCCAAGAGACCCAGTACTTC.

The V and J genes are TRBV5-1 and TRBJ1-3; D gene uncertain. Germline assignment: CDR1 SGHRS and CDR2 YFSETQ. CDR3 length equals 16 residues. V gave up 0 bases and J gave up 0 bases, with 10 bases separating them. CDR3 sequence: CASSLGGQFSGNTIYF. CDR3 nucleotide sequence: TGCGCCAGCAGCTTGGGAGGGCAGTTCTCTGGAAACACCATATATTTT.

This clonotype showed up many times. This rearrangement joins TRBV7-9 to TRBJ2-7, with D unresolved. Trimming stripped 5 bases from V and 0 bases from J, with 8 bases between. The germline CDR1 and CDR2 sequences are SEHNR and FQNEAQ (reference sequence). CDR3 length: 13 amino acids. The CDR3: CASSRTASYEQYF. CDR3 nucleotide sequence: TGTGCCAGCAGCCGGACGGCCTCCTACGAGCAGTACTTC.

In its sample, this clonotype was seen a few times. This rearrangement joins TRBV18 to TRBJ2-3; D not certain. CDR3 length: 13 residues. Germline V CDR1 and CDR2: KGHSH, LQKENI. V lost 2 bases and J 4 bases, leaving 7 bases between the germline ends. This CDR3 reads CASSPVPPDTQYF. CDR3 DNA sequence: TGTGCCAGCTCACCAGTGCCCCCAGATACGCAGTATTTT.

This clonotype has a count of ten or more. The gene calls are TRBV28 and TRBJ2-7, with D perhaps TRBD2 (6 bases). The CDR3 extends over 14 amino acids. Germline loops: CDR1 MDHEN, CDR2 SYDVKM. Trimming removed 8 bases from V and 3 bases from J, with 17 bases in between. This CDR3 reads CASGGFGSIYEQYF. The DNA for the CDR3 is TGTGCCAGCGGAGGCTTCGGGAGTATCTACGAGCAGTACTTC.

In this sample, this clonotype turned up many times. The J gene is TRBJ1-6, the V gene TRBV11-2; 8 bases map to TRBD1. This CDR3 is 15 amino acids long. Per the germline V gene, CDR1 is SGHAT and CDR2 is FQNNGV. Trimming removed 1 base from V and 6 bases from J; junction bases left unmatched: 2. The CDR3 reads CASSLGTGLNSPLHF. The CDR3 region has the DNA TGTGCCAGCAGCTTAGGGACAGGGCTTAATTCACCCCTCCACTTT.

This clonotype was recorded at least ten times. The chain has TRBV29-1 and TRBJ1-1, with no clear D. Germline V gene sequence: CDR1 SQVTM, CDR2 ANQGSEA. CDR3 length equals 12 residues. The V end was cut by 6 bases, the J end by 1 base, with 9 bases between. DNA of the CDR3: TGCAGCGTCAGGAAACCGAACACTGAAGCTTTCTTT. Amino acids: CSVRKPNTEAFF.

This clonotype showed up many times. The CDR3 region is CAWSVRRQDTEAFF. CDR3 DNA sequence: TGTGCCTGGAGTGTACGTAGACAGGACACTGAAGCTTTCTTT. The chain recombines TRBV30 with TRBJ1-1; D might be TRBD1 (6 bases). Germline assignment: CDR1 GTSNPN and CDR2 SVGIG (reference sequence). V lost 0 bases and J 3 bases, leaving 11 bases between the germline ends. The CDR3 runs 14 residues.

This clonotype was observed many times. The chain recombines TRBV28 with TRBJ1-2; D is perhaps TRBD1 (5 bases). The CDR3 sequence is 13 residues long. V was cut by 8 bases and J by 7 bases, with 17 bases left in between. Germline V gene lookup returns CDR1 MDHEN and CDR2 SYDVKM. This chain's CDR3 is CASERGSESGYTF. As DNA, the CDR3 is TGTGCCAGCGAGAGGGGCAGCGAGAGTGGCTACACCTTC.

This clonotype appeared many times. The V call is TRBV7-8, the J call TRBJ2-5; 7 bases match TRBD1. The length of the CDR3 is 14 residues. From germline, CDR1 is SGHVS and CDR2 FQNEAQ. The junction had 5 bases not matched to a gene; V was cut back by 2 bases and J by 5 bases. CDR3 amino acids: CASSLYSRGETQYF. CDR3 DNA sequence: TGTGCCAGCAGCTTATATTCCAGGGGGGAGACCCAGTACTTC.